This TCR beta chain was profiled in a study of blood T cell repertoires in COVID-19 (TCRdb year 2020). A note on the overall study: Samples covering the acute and convalescent phases of COVID-19 were provided by collaborators in the United States, Italy and Spain. The material from the prospective study consisted of cDNA or gDNA derived from T cells, B-cell-depleted T cells, or PBMCs. Subjects who had been exposed to COVID-19, were actively infected with it, or had recovered from it provided the deeply sampled blood TCRbeta repertoires that made up the dataset. A freely available public database, intended as a resource for researchers studying the immune response to SARS-CoV-2, is where the repertoires were released. The samples were drawn from two sources: the first 160 participants of the ongoing ImmuneRACE study, and 1,000 to 1,500 subjects contributed by 6 global collaborators. Sample metadata almost always included a de-identified subject ID, COVID-19 status, age in years and sex. HLA class I and class II types, where available, came from metadata supplied by the sample provider rather than from assay-based typing.

The immunoSEQ Assay, a bias-controlled multiplex PCR, was used to amplify TCRbeta CDR3 regions from genomic DNA. Processing in the source paper ran as follows. Nucleated cell counts per sample were estimated from amplification of reference gene primers within the assay. Sequence reads were collapsed and filtered to measure the absolute abundance of every unique TCRbeta CDR3 rearrangement. For each sample, productive Simpson clonality was calculated by taking the square root of Simpson's diversity index across productive rearrangements. Here the immuneACCESS table is served through TCRdb, limited to in-frame sequences with V and J called. Missing clones are a known gap in these copies; in checked studies unresolved V genes cover under half, and the rest lacks a known reason. That table supplies the V and J calls and clone size; D and trimming were determined from the DNA. Across this sample there are 200,000 to 300,000 clones, with 65% to 90% seen only once. Around 1.8% of the sample lies in the top ten.

With regard to this clone: The target of this receptor is not known. One base away there is no much larger clone; base qualities are not given.

The CDR3 covers 15 residues, taking in both the cysteine and the phenylalanine. The kept DNA is CDR3 alone, 45 bases in frame from the first base. V loses 6 bases at its end and J loses 7 bases; junction bases beyond the gene matches: 10. From the germline V gene, CDR1 is SNHLY and CDR2 is FYNNEI. Collaborating institutions collected whole blood in K2EDTA tubes following their own protocols. Collaborator samples were shipped for TCRbeta analysis as frozen whole blood, isolated PBMCs, or DNA extracted from either sample type. Overall study results and their limits: The amount of clinical and demographic metadata varied by source and participant and was provided uncurated.

Input material: peripheral blood. The sequence was obtained from a man aged 25-40 years with active or convalescent COVID-19. This chain is built from TRBV2 and TRBJ1-5; 9 bases in the junction line up with TRBD1. CDR3 reads: CASRGKRQGGQPQHF. The nucleotide sequence is given as TGTGCCAGCAGAGGTAAAAGACAGGGGGGACAGCCCCAGCATTTT.